This entry lists 24 T cell receptor beta chains sequenced from one sample in a study of blood T cell repertoires in COVID-19. Only in-frame clones appear in the TCRdb table, and some are missing; sequencing was by immunoSEQ multiplex PCR. The table shows tens of thousands of clones, with about 79% occurring only once. The sample consisted of peripheral blood. These receptors all come from a man aged 55 to 69 with acute or convalescent COVID-19.

The chain combines TRBV4-3 with TRBJ2-7, with D possibly TRBD2 on 6 matching bases. Germline CDR1 reads LGHNA; CDR2 reads YSLEER. This CDR3 is built from 14 residues. Trimming removed 5 bases from V and 2 bases from J, with 13 bases in between. CDR3 sequence: CASSSRDFPYEQYF. The CDR3, as DNA: TGCGCCAGCAGCTCACGGGACTTCCCCTACGAGCAGTACTTC.

This rearrangement joins TRBV6-6 to TRBJ1-6, with 10 bases identical to TRBD1. The CDR3 sequence is 15 residues long. From germline, CDR1 is MNHNY and CDR2 SVGAGI (reference sequence). V was pared by 2 bases and J by 9 bases, with 4 bases of the junction left unmatched. The DNA of the CDR3 is TGTGCCAGCAGTTACGAGGGACAGGGGCGTTCACCCCTCCACTTT. Translating it yields CASSYEGQGRSPLHF.

The rearrangement joins TRBV28 to TRBJ2-3; D ambiguous. Per germline, CDR1 MDHEN and CDR2 SYDVKM. The length of the CDR3 is 12 residues. V was trimmed by 3 bases and J by 8 bases, leaving 9 bases between them. The CDR3 DNA follows: TGTGCCAGCAGTTTGAAGCAGGTTACGCAGTATTTT. This translates into CASSLKQVTQYF.

This clone was counted once. The chain carries TRBV7-3 and TRBJ2-3; 13 bases line up with TRBD2. J gave up 9 bases and V 4 bases, and 13 bases lay outside the gene matches. CDR1 and CDR2 from the germline V gene are SGHTA and FQGTGA. The CDR3 is 17 residues long. The CDR3: CASSSTSTSGGATTQYF. As DNA, the CDR3 is TGTGCCAGCAGCTCCACCTCTACTAGCGGGGGGGCCACCACGCAGTATTTT.

The chain combines TRBV28 with TRBJ1-4, with 7 positions matching TRBD1. The germline V gene has CDR1 MDHEN and CDR2 SYDVKM. The CDR3 loop spans 15 amino acids. Trimming at V came to 5 bases and at J to 0 bases, leaving 3 bases not matched to a gene. The CDR3, as DNA: TGTGCCAGCAGTGCCCAGGGGGCAACTAATGAAAAACTGTTTTTT. It encodes CASSAQGATNEKLFF.

The genes are TRBV27 and TRBJ1-2; 11 bases map to TRBD1. J was trimmed by 3 bases and V by 5 bases; bases with no gene match: 14. Germline V gene data show CDR1 as MNHEY and CDR2 as SMNVEV (reference sequence). The CDR3 is 18 amino acids. The CDR3 region is CASSTNLRTGGRDYGYTF. The CDR3, as DNA: TGTGCCAGCAGTACAAATCTCCGGACAGGGGGCAGGGACTATGGCTACACCTTC.

V gene TRBV28 combines with J gene TRBJ1-2; D not certain. In germline, CDR1 is MDHEN, CDR2 SYDVKM. The CDR3 loop spans 13 amino acids. The germline V and J ends were trimmed by 4 bases and 4 bases, with 10 bases remaining between them. This CDR3 reads CASSYLGSYGYTF. For the CDR3, the DNA is TGTGCCAGCAGTTATCTGGGGAGCTATGGCTACACCTTC.

The rearrangement uses TRBV6-5 and TRBJ2-7; D is perhaps TRBD1 (6 bases). Germline V lookup: CDR1 MNHEY, CDR2 SVGAGI. The V and J ends lost 6 bases and 1 base respectively, with 13 bases between them. This CDR3 contains 14 residues. Here the CDR3 reads CASRDPQGSYEQYF. CDR3 nucleotides: TGTGCCAGCAGGGACCCCCAGGGGTCCTACGAGCAGTACTTC.

V usage is TRBV7-2 and J usage is TRBJ2-5; D perhaps matches TRBD2 (6 bases). CDR3 length equals 15 residues. Trimming stripped 4 bases from V and 4 bases from J, with 16 bases between. Per germline, CDR1 SGHTA and CDR2 FQGNSA. The CDR3 nucleotides are TGTGCCAGCAGCTACAGACTGGGGAGGCGAGAGACCCAGTACTTC. It specifies CASSYRLGRRETQYF.

The chain is built from TRBV7-8 and TRBJ1-5; perhaps TRBD1 as D (6 bases). The CDR3 sequence is 13 residues long. The ends were cut back, 3 bases at V and 7 bases at J, with 10 bases in the middle. Germline assignment: CDR1 SGHVS and CDR2 FQNEAQ. The CDR3, as DNA: TGTGCCAGCAGCTTGGGACAACGGCAGCCCCAGCATTTT. Protein: CASSLGQRQPQHF.

This clone was detected a few times. V and J are TRBV19 and TRBJ2-1; D may be TRBD2 (5 bases). The CDR3 is 16 residues long. Germline assignment: CDR1 LNHDA and CDR2 SQIVND (reference sequence). Trimming cost V 1 base and J 0 bases, with 10 bases left between them. Here the CDR3 reads CASSIVGVSSYNEQFF. CDR3 in DNA: TGTGCCAGTAGTATAGTCGGGGTAAGCTCCTACAATGAGCAGTTCTTC.

The chain has TRBV6-5 and TRBJ1-2; a weak D match, TRBD1 (5 bases). The CDR3 extends over 15 amino acids. Trimming cost V 2 bases and J 7 bases, with 17 bases left between them. Per germline, CDR1 MNHEY and CDR2 SVGAGI. The CDR3 loop reads CASSYPTAGSIGYTF. DNA for the CDR3: TGTGCCAGCAGTTACCCTACGGCAGGGTCGATTGGCTACACCTTC.

This clone showed up just a few times. The chain combines TRBV7-2 with TRBJ1-1, with TRBD1 matching over 9 bases. Germline V gene data show CDR1 as SGHTA and CDR2 as FQGNSA. Trimming took 4 bases from V and 3 from J; bases not matched to a gene: 3. The CDR3 has 14 amino acids. The CDR3 sequence: CASSSGQGHTEAFF. The CDR3 DNA reads TGTGCCAGCAGCTCGGGACAGGGACACACTGAAGCTTTCTTT.

The J gene is TRBJ2-7, the V gene TRBV12-5; 14 bases fit TRBD2. Unmatched junction bases numbered 12, after V lost 4 bases and J lost 1 base. CDR1 is LGHNT and CDR2 is FRNRAP in the germline V gene. The CDR3 spans 19 residues. CDR3 in amino acids: CASGWTAGTSGGPSYEQYF. The DNA of the CDR3 is TGTGCTAGTGGTTGGACCGCCGGGACTAGCGGGGGACCATCCTACGAGCAGTACTTC.

The chain joins TRBV27 to TRBJ1-6; D is unclear. The germline gives CDR1 MNHEY, CDR2 SMNVEV (reference sequence). V was clipped by 0 bases and J by 6 bases, with 9 bases between them. This CDR3 region has 15 residues. The CDR3 loop is CASSLSGWSNSPLHF. As DNA, the CDR3 is TGTGCCAGCAGTTTATCTGGATGGAGTAATTCACCCCTCCACTTT.

The chain links TRBV6-1 to TRBJ2-2; TRBD1 agrees at 10 bases. With 3 bases clipped from V and 5 bases from J, the junction kept 6 bases outside the gene matches. CDR1 and CDR2 from the germline V gene are MNHNS and SASEGT. The CDR3 is 16 residues long. The CDR3 nucleotides read TGTGCCAGCAGTGACACGACAGGGGGCGCGACCGGGGAGCTGTTTTTT. Residues: CASSDTTGGATGELFF.

The chain is built from TRBV29-1 and TRBJ1-1, with TRBD1 matching over 7 bases. With 4 bases clipped from V and 6 bases from J, the junction kept 5 bases outside the gene matches. The CDR3 spans 12 residues. CDR1 SQVTM and CDR2 ANQGSEA come from the germline V gene. The CDR3 reads CSVGQGAAEAFF. The CDR3 DNA reads as TGCAGCGTTGGACAGGGAGCGGCTGAAGCTTTCTTT.

This clone was counted only a few times. This chain connects TRBV9 to TRBJ1-6; D might be TRBD1 (5 bases). This CDR3 is 15 amino acids long. The germline V and J ends were trimmed by 0 bases and 7 bases, with 11 bases remaining between them. Germline assignment: CDR1 SGDLS and CDR2 YYNGEE. The CDR3 DNA reads as TGTGCCAGCAGCGTAGCCGGGGCGGGGAATTCACCCCTCCACTTT. It encodes CASSVAGAGNSPLHF.

The V and J genes are TRBV11-2 and TRBJ1-2; 12 bases are a match to TRBD1. The germline V gene has CDR1 SGHAT and CDR2 FQNNGV. This CDR3 contains 15 residues. Losses at the gene ends were 5 bases for V and 8 bases for J; bases not matched to a gene: 9. The CDR3 protein is CASSLSGTGGRGYTF. Written as DNA, the CDR3 is TGTGCCAGCAGCCTTTCCGGGACAGGGGGCCGAGGCTACACCTTC. Supplemented by reference TRBV11-2 and TRBJ1-2, the full variable domain reads EAGVAQSPRYKIIEKRQSVAFWCNPISGHATLYWYQQILGQGPKLLIQFQNNGVVDDSQLPKDRFSAERLKGVDSTLKIQPAKLEDSAVYLCASSLSGTGGRGYTFGSGTRLTVV.

The chain links TRBV3-1 (or the pseudogene TRBV3-2) to TRBJ2-2; 7 positions agree with TRBD1. This CDR3 has 14 residues. The germline V gene encodes CDR1 LGHDT and CDR2 YNNKEL (reference sequence). Trimming took 6 bases from V and 7 from J; bases not matched to a gene: 8. The CDR3 nucleotides read TGTGCCAGCAGTCAACAGGGGACGGGCGGGGAGCTGTTTTTT. Encoded protein: CASSQQGTGGELFF.

The rearrangement uses TRBV7-9 and TRBJ1-4; TRBD1 agrees at 7 bases. J was trimmed by 6 bases and V by 5 bases; bases with no gene match: 9. This CDR3 comprises 15 residues. From germline, CDR1 is SEHNR and CDR2 FQNEAQ (reference sequence). The CDR3 nucleotides read TGTGCCAGCAGCCAAGGGACAGTCTCTTATGAAAAACTGTTTTTT. Its translation is CASSQGTVSYEKLFF.

This sequence joins TRBV10-3 and TRBJ1-6, with TRBD1 identical over 10 bases. The CDR3 runs to 17 residues. Germline V gene sequence: CDR1 ENHRY, CDR2 SYGVKD. After removal of 6 bases from V and 9 bases from J, the junction contained 14 bases not matched to a gene. This CDR3 is CAIRRGTGEIRSSPLHF. As DNA, the CDR3 is TGTGCCATCAGGAGAGGGACAGGGGAGATTCGAAGTTCACCCCTCCACTTT.

This clone was seen only once. This CDR3 is also generated by other DNA sequences in the sample. The V call is TRBV19, the J call TRBJ2-5, with 10 bases matching TRBD2. Germline assignment: CDR1 LNHDA and CDR2 SQIVND (reference sequence). The CDR3 covers 14 residues. The ends lost 6 bases at V and 5 bases at J; junction bases unmatched: 6. CDR3: CASRRTSGKETQYF. CDR3 DNA: TGTGCCAGTAGGAGGACTAGCGGCAAGGAGACCCAGTACTTC.

As DNA, the CDR3 is TGTGCCAGCAGTTACTCGGCGGCGCCTAGCACAGATACGCAGTATTTT. This translates into CASSYSAAPSTDTQYF. This chain links TRBV6-5 with TRBJ2-3; no reliable D call. Deletions cut 0 bases from V and 0 bases from J, with 10 bases between. The CDR3 has 16 amino acids. From germline, CDR1 is MNHEY and CDR2 SVGAGI.